This is a list of T cell receptor beta chains from one sample in a study of CD8 T cells in Susac syndrome. TCRdb recomputed calls from the immunoSEQ multiplex PCR reads with MiXCR, one row per CDR3 protein. The data show about 140,000 distinct CDR3 sequences, approximately 95% seen once. Sequencing was performed on CD4+ T cells from PBMCs. The receptor source for this set is a human donor with multiple sclerosis. CDR3s include the opening cysteine and the closing phenylalanine or tryptophan. Fields, in order: V gene, CDR3 length, clone size, D gene, J gene, CDR3 protein, CDR3 DNA. The D gene is left open where the match is weak. A clone size is listed for some rows: how often the clone was seen (once, few, many), or a class if it is expanded.

TRBV18	13	-	-	TRBJ1-1	CASSPLEVTEAFF	TGTGCCAGCTCACCATTGGAGGTCACTGAAGCTTTCTTT
TRBV5-1	14	-	TRBD2	TRBJ2-7	CASSSSGRDGEQYF	TGCGCCAGCAGCTCTAGCGGGAGAGACGGGGAGCAGTACTTC
TRBV7-3	17	-	-	TRBJ2-3	CASSLKGEGISTDTQYF	TGTGCCAGCAGTCTAAAGGGAGAGGGGATTAGCACAGATACGCAGTATTTT
TRBV29-1	13	-	-	TRBJ1-1	CSGSRGLNTEAFF	TGCAGCGGCTCCAGGGGTCTGAACACTGAAGCTTTCTTT
TRBV6-1	16	-	TRBD1	TRBJ2-4	CASSPWTGGTKNIQYF	TGTGCCAGCAGTCCATGGACAGGGGGCACCAAAAACATTCAGTACTTC
TRBV24-1	12	-	TRBD1	TRBJ2-5	CATGTGGETQYF	TGTGCCACTGGGACAGGCGGGGAGACCCAGTACTTC
TRBV12-3/TRBV12-4	13	-	-	TRBJ2-7	CASRVGLHYEQYF	TGTGCCAGCAGGGTCGGACTGCACTACGAGCAGTACTTC
TRBV20-1	16	-	-	TRBJ1-6	CSARRRGTDNNSPLHF	TGCAGTGCTAGACGGAGGGGGACGGATAATAATTCACCCCTCCACTTT
TRBV28	13	-	-	TRBJ2-2	CASSLLRPGELFF	TGTGCCAGCAGTCTATTGCGGCCCGGGGAGCTGTTTTTT
TRBV7-2	15	-	-	TRBJ2-4	CASSLEVWGENIQYF	TGTGCCAGCAGCTTAGAGGTTTGGGGCGAAAACATTCAGTACTTC
TRBV18	14	-	-	TRBJ1-1	CASSPYPRNTEAFF	TGTGCCAGCTCACCATATCCGAGGAACACTGAAGCTTTCTTT
TRBV20-1	16	-	-	TRBJ1-5	CSARPGPRLGNQPQHF	TGCAGTGCGAGGCCGGGACCTAGGTTGGGAAATCAGCCCCAGCATTTT
TRBV3-1	15	-	-	TRBJ1-6	CASSRSEIGGSPLHF	TGTGCCAGCAGCCGGTCGGAGATAGGGGGGTCACCCCTCCACTTT
TRBV11-1	15	-	-	TRBJ1-1	CASSLPRRRNTEAFF	TGTGCCAGCAGCTTGCCCAGGAGGAGGAACACTGAAGCTTTCTTT
TRBV4-2	13	-	-	TRBJ1-2	CASSPARTLGYTF	TGTGCCAGCAGTCCCGCCAGGACGCTGGGCTACACCTTC
TRBV24-1	12	-	-	TRBJ1-5	CATSTSGQPQHF	TGTGCCACCAGTACTTCTGGTCAGCCCCAGCATTTT
TRBV30	11	-	-	TRBJ1-1	CAWSGLTEAFF	TGTGCCTGGAGTGGACTGACTGAAGCCTTCTTT
TRBV5-1	12	-	-	TRBJ2-3	CASSIVTDTQYF	TGCGCCAGCAGCATCGTAACAGATACGCAGTATTTT
TRBV28	16	-	TRBD1	TRBJ1-1	CASSSRRTGEGPEAFF	TGTGCCAGCAGTTCAAGAAGGACAGGGGAAGGACCTGAAGCTTTCTTT
TRBV7-9	17	few	TRBD2	TRBJ2-3	CASSPPRLAGRTNTQYF	TGTGCCAGCAGCCCCCCGCGACTAGCGGGAAGAACGAATACGCAGTATTTT
TRBV7-8	12	-	-	TRBJ1-6	CASSLDFSPLHF	TGTGCCAGCAGCTTAGACTTCTCACCCCTCCACTTT
TRBV30	14	-	-	TRBJ2-7	CAWKPWTASYEQYF	TGTGCCTGGAAACCCTGGACAGCCTCCTACGAGCAGTACTTC